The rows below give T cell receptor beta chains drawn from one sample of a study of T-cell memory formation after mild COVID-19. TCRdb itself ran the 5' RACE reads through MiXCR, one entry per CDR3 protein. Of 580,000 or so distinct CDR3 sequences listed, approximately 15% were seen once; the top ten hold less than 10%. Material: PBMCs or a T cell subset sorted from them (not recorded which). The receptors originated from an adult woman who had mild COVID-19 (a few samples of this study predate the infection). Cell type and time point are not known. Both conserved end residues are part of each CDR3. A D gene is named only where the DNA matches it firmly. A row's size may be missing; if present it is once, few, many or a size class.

CSARSGTSGGRDTDTQYF,TGCAGTGCGAGATCCGGGACTAGCGGGGGGCGGGACACAGATACGCAGTATTTT,TRBD2,TRBV20-1,TRBJ2-3,NA
CASSVDGRTNTEAFF,TGTGCCAGCAGCGTAGATGGCAGGACGAACACTGAAGCTTTCTTT,NA,TRBV9,TRBJ1-1,NA
CASSLRPKQGAGRFINQPQHF,TGTGCCAGCAGTTTAAGACCGAAACAGGGGGCCGGCCGGTTCATCAATCAGCCCCAGCATTTT,TRBD1,TRBV28,TRBJ1-5,few
CATSDSRTPQETQYF,TGTGCCACCAGTGATTCAAGGACACCCCAAGAGACTCAGTACTTC,NA,TRBV24-1,TRBJ2-5,NA
CASSLQGDSYEQYF,TGCGCCAGCAGCTTACAGGGGGATAGCTACGAGCAGTACTTC,TRBD1,TRBV5-1,TRBJ2-7,many
CSAIKTLPRTDTQYF,TGCAGTGCTATTAAGACTTTACCGCGCACAGATACGCAGTATTTT,NA,TRBV20-1,TRBJ2-3,NA
CASSVYSGRGTDTQYF,TGTGCCAGCAGCGTTTACAGCGGGAGGGGCACAGATACGCAGTATTTT,TRBD2,TRBV11-1,TRBJ2-3,NA
CASSQDGPDSNQPQHF,TGCGCCAGCAGCCAAGATGGGCCGGATAGCAATCAGCCCCAGCATTTT,NA,TRBV4-3,TRBJ1-5,NA
CASSVGQPPRGAQHF,TGTGCCAGCAGCGTCGGACAGCCCCCACGCGGGGCCCAGCATTTT,NA,TRBV5-5,TRBJ1-5,few
CASSQTPGQGMGSPLHF,TGTGCCAGCAGCCAAACTCCGGGACAGGGAATGGGTTCACCCCTCCACTTT,TRBD1,TRBV7-6,TRBJ1-6,NA
CASSAEGGYGYTF,TGTGCCAGCAGTGCAGAGGGAGGCTATGGCTACACCTTC,NA,TRBV6-4,TRBJ1-2,few
CASRPLAGGLNEQFF,TGTGCCAGCAGGCCACTAGCGGGGGGGCTGAATGAGCAGTTCTTC,TRBD2,TRBV11-2,TRBJ2-1,NA
CSVEKWGGRYTQYF,TGCAGCGTTGAAAAGTGGGGGGGCAGGTATACGCAGTATTTT,NA,TRBV29-1,TRBJ2-3,NA
CASSYPGQGESGELFF,TGTGCCAGCAGTTACCCGGGACAGGGGGAGTCCGGGGAGCTGTTTTTT,TRBD1,TRBV6-2/TRBV6-3,TRBJ2-2,few
CASSPLLGGADTQYF,TGTGCCAGCAGCCCCCTTTTGGGGGGGGCAGATACGCAGTATTTT,TRBD2,TRBV7-3,TRBJ2-3,NA
CASSQDPGPGEGYTF,TGCGCCAGCAGCCAAGATCCAGGGCCCGGGGAAGGCTACACCTTC,NA,TRBV4-1,TRBJ1-2,NA
CASSLPEGGGIWDEQFF,TGTGCCAGCAGTCTTCCCGAGGGAGGTGGCATTTGGGATGAGCAGTTCTTC,NA,TRBV7-6,TRBJ2-1,NA
CSVGGGTATNTGELFF,TGCAGCGTTGGGGGCGGGACAGCTACGAACACCGGGGAGCTGTTTTTT,NA,TRBV29-1,TRBJ2-2,few
CASSEGLGDEQYF,TGTGCCAGCAGCGAGGGACTAGGAGACGAGCAGTACTTC,TRBD2,TRBV7-3,TRBJ2-7,NA
CASSQEASGGPYTQYF,TGTGCCAGCAGCCAAGAGGCTAGCGGGGGCCCGTATACGCAGTATTTT,TRBD2,TRBV4-2,TRBJ2-3,NA
CASSFVGGDEQFF,TGCGCCAGCAGCTTCGTAGGGGGGGATGAGCAGTTCTTC,NA,TRBV5-1,TRBJ2-1,NA
CASSQENNSPLHF,TGCGCCAGCAGCCAAGAAAATAATTCACCCCTCCACTTT,NA,TRBV4-3,TRBJ1-6,NA
CASSEQGGTYEQYF,TGTGCCAGCAGTGAGCAGGGTGGAACCTACGAGCAGTACTTC,NA,TRBV25-1,TRBJ2-7,few
CASSSGGRTQYF,TGTGCCAGCAGCTCGGGGGGTCGTACGCAGTATTTT,TRBD2,TRBV7-3,TRBJ2-3,NA
CSATSTSGSSGANVLTF,TGCAGTGCTACCTCGACTAGCGGAAGCTCTGGGGCCAACGTCCTGACTTTC,TRBD2,TRBV20-1,TRBJ2-6,NA
CASMWGPLNTEAFF,TGTGCCAGCATGTGGGGGCCACTGAACACTGAAGCTTTCTTT,NA,TRBV6-1,TRBJ1-1,NA
CASLGPPESKNIQYF,TGTGCCAGCCTGGGACCTCCAGAGTCCAAAAACATTCAGTACTTC,NA,TRBV3-2,TRBJ2-4,NA
CASSPWTGGYEQYF,TGTGCCAGCAGCCCCTGGACAGGGGGTTACGAGCAGTACTTC,TRBD1,TRBV9,TRBJ2-7,few
CSARKTRDWGLPQHF,TGCAGTGCTAGAAAAACCCGGGACTGGGGGTTGCCCCAGCATTTT,NA,TRBV20-1,TRBJ1-5,few
CASTATVSSYNEQFF,TGTGCCAGCACCGCGACCGTTAGCTCCTACAATGAGCAGTTCTTC,NA,TRBV7-6,TRBJ2-1,many
CSARAGSRSSQFF,TGCAGTGCTAGAGCTGGTAGTAGGAGTTCGCAGTTCTTC,NA,TRBV20-1,TRBJ2-1,few
CAWARGGNTIYF,TGTGCCTGGGCCAGGGGTGGAAACACCATATATTTT,NA,TRBV30,TRBJ1-3,NA